The following is a T cell receptor (beta chain) sequence with its context. V lost 4 bases and J lost 6, with 23 bases in between. The germline V gene has CDR1 SEHNR and CDR2 FQNEAQ (reference sequence). This CDR3 contains 17 residues. Healthy people donating bone marrow made up the donors. These data belong to a study of cytomegalovirus exposure and HLA in healthy donors. This PCR relied on a set of 60 Vbeta primers and 13 Jbeta primers. Repertoires were generated with immunoSEQ multiplex PCR, while TCRdb's copy carries only in-frame clones and drops some. In the table there are 150,000 to 180,000 clones, roughly three quarters of which are singletons.

Material for sequencing was PBMCs. The origin of this receptor is a man aged 25 to 40 in good health and CMV-seropositive. The chain employs TRBV7-9 and TRBJ2-3; a weak D match, TRBD1 (5 bases). CDR3 amino acids: CASSSGKAIDSADTQYF. DNA for the CDR3: TGTGCCAGCAGCTCCGGAAAGGCTATAGACAGTGCCGATACGCAGTATTTT. The full variable domain, completed using reference TRBV7-9 and TRBJ2-3, is DTGVSQNPRHKITKRGQNVTFRCDPISEHNRLYWYRQTLGQGPEFLTYFQNEAQLEKSRLLSDRFSAERPKGSFSTLEIQRTEQGDSAMYLCASSSGKAIDSADTQYFGPGTRLTVL.